The rows below give T cell receptor beta chains drawn from one sample of a study of early T cells in non-severe SARS-CoV-2 infection. TCRdb re-called the 5' RACE reads with MiXCR, one entry per CDR3 protein. The repertoire consists of roughly 45,000 distinct CDR3 sequences, with approximately 5.7% occurring once and the leading ten covering under 9%. The sample here was whole blood, taken at baseline. Receptors were obtained from an adult who was a healthcare worker with PCR-confirmed SARS-CoV-2 infection or an uninfected control (not recorded which). CDR3s include the opening cysteine and the closing phenylalanine or tryptophan. Fields, in order: D gene, clone size, J gene, V gene, CDR3 DNA, CDR3 protein. A D gene is named only where the DNA matches it firmly. A clone size is listed for some rows: how often the clone was seen (once, few, many), or a class if it is expanded.

D gene: NA; clone size: few; J gene: TRBJ2-2; V gene: TRBV5-4; CDR3 DNA: TGTGCCAGCAGCCCGACAATTAACACCGGGGAGCTGTTTTTT; CDR3 protein: CASSPTINTGELFF
D gene: NA; clone size: few; J gene: TRBJ1-1; V gene: TRBV6-5; CDR3 DNA: TGTGCCAGCAGTTACGGTTCGAACACTGAAGCTTTCTTT; CDR3 protein: CASSYGSNTEAFF
D gene: TRBD1; clone size: many; J gene: TRBJ2-7; V gene: TRBV7-9; CDR3 DNA: TGTGCCAGCAGCTTAGGGGGACAGGGGCCCACCTACGAGCAGTACTTC; CDR3 protein: CASSLGGQGPTYEQYF
D gene: TRBD1; clone size: few; J gene: TRBJ2-5; V gene: TRBV7-9; CDR3 DNA: TGTGCCAGCAGCCCTTTCTCCGGGACAGGACTTCAAGAGACCCAGTACTTC; CDR3 protein: CASSPFSGTGLQETQYF
D gene: TRBD2; clone size: NA; J gene: TRBJ2-3; V gene: TRBV6-2/TRBV6-3; CDR3 DNA: TGTGCCAGCACCCTCGGCCGACTAGCGGGCACAGATACGCAGTATTTT; CDR3 protein: CASTLGRLAGTDTQYF
D gene: NA; clone size: many; J gene: TRBJ2-3; V gene: TRBV7-6; CDR3 DNA: TGTGCCAGCAGCTTACGGGGAGTAGCGCGACCAAGCCGCACAGATACGCAGTATTTT; CDR3 protein: CASSLRGVARPSRTDTQYF
D gene: TRBD2; clone size: many; J gene: TRBJ2-7; V gene: TRBV10-2; CDR3 DNA: TGCGCCAGCAGAAGTAGCGGGACCTCCTACGAGCAGTACTTC; CDR3 protein: CASRSSGTSYEQYF
D gene: TRBD2; clone size: few; J gene: TRBJ2-2; V gene: TRBV7-3; CDR3 DNA: TGTGCCAGCAGCTTAGGACGCGGGAGGCGGGACACCGGGGAGCTGTTTTTT; CDR3 protein: CASSLGRGRRDTGELFF
D gene: TRBD1; clone size: few; J gene: TRBJ1-2; V gene: TRBV5-1; CDR3 DNA: TGCGCCAGCAGCCCTTCCGGGACAGGGAATGGCTACACCTTC; CDR3 protein: CASSPSGTGNGYTF
D gene: NA; clone size: few; J gene: TRBJ1-2; V gene: TRBV12-3/TRBV12-4; CDR3 DNA: TGTGCCAGCAGCCTCGCCAACACAGGGTATGGCTACACCTTC; CDR3 protein: CASSLANTGYGYTF
D gene: NA; clone size: many; J gene: TRBJ1-1; V gene: TRBV11-2; CDR3 DNA: TGTGCCAGCAGCGTAGGATCCTGGGTGAACACTGAAGCTTTCTTT; CDR3 protein: CASSVGSWVNTEAFF
D gene: TRBD2; clone size: NA; J gene: TRBJ2-7; V gene: TRBV7-9; CDR3 DNA: TGTGCCAGCAGCTGGACTAGCGGGAGCTCCTACGAGCAGTACTTC; CDR3 protein: CASSWTSGSSYEQYF
D gene: NA; clone size: many; J gene: TRBJ2-1; V gene: TRBV29-1; CDR3 DNA: TGCAGCGTGGTAGCAGAAGTCAATGAGCAGTTCTTC; CDR3 protein: CSVVAEVNEQFF
D gene: NA; clone size: few; J gene: TRBJ1-1; V gene: TRBV28; CDR3 DNA: TGTGCCAGCAGTCCCCTTGTGGGGAACACTGAAGCTTTCTTT; CDR3 protein: CASSPLVGNTEAFF
D gene: TRBD1; clone size: few; J gene: TRBJ2-5; V gene: TRBV5-8; CDR3 DNA: TGTGCCAGCAGCCCCCCCCGACAGGGGGTGGTGACCCAGTACTTC; CDR3 protein: CASSPPRQGVVTQYF
D gene: TRBD2; clone size: many; J gene: TRBJ2-3; V gene: TRBV15; CDR3 DNA: TGTGCCACCAGCAGTCCGGGAGGGCGGGGGACGACAGATACGCAGTATTTT; CDR3 protein: CATSSPGGRGTTDTQYF
D gene: TRBD2; clone size: many; J gene: TRBJ2-7; V gene: TRBV10-3; CDR3 DNA: TGTGCCATCAGTGAGTCAGGGACTAGCGGACCCTTACAGTACTTC; CDR3 protein: CAISESGTSGPLQYF
D gene: TRBD1; clone size: NA; J gene: TRBJ2-7; V gene: TRBV30; CDR3 DNA: TGTGCCTCTGGACAGGGGAAAGGGTACTTC; CDR3 protein: CASGQGKGYF
D gene: NA; clone size: few; J gene: TRBJ1-2; V gene: TRBV24-1; CDR3 DNA: TGTGCCACCAGTGACGGGACGGTGAACTATGGCTACACCTTC; CDR3 protein: CATSDGTVNYGYTF
D gene: TRBD1; clone size: few; J gene: TRBJ1-6; V gene: TRBV20-1; CDR3 DNA: TGCAGTGCCAGACAGGGGGAATCACCCCTCCACTTT; CDR3 protein: CSARQGESPLHF
D gene: TRBD2; clone size: few; J gene: TRBJ2-3; V gene: TRBV20-1; CDR3 DNA: TGCAGTGCTAGAGCCCCAACTAGCGTTAGCACAGATACGCAGTATTTT; CDR3 protein: CSARAPTSVSTDTQYF
D gene: NA; clone size: many; J gene: TRBJ1-2; V gene: TRBV12-3/TRBV12-4; CDR3 DNA: TGTGCCAGCAGTTCCCAGGGAGGGCTCTATGGCTACACCTTC; CDR3 protein: CASSSQGGLYGYTF
D gene: NA; clone size: few; J gene: TRBJ2-1; V gene: TRBV7-3; CDR3 DNA: TGTGCCAGCAGCTTAGGGGCCTTGGGCTACAATGAGCAGTTCTTC; CDR3 protein: CASSLGALGYNEQFF
D gene: NA; clone size: many; J gene: TRBJ2-6; V gene: TRBV7-2; CDR3 DNA: TGTGCCAGCAGCTTAGCTGTAGGGGGGGCCAACGTCCTGACTTTC; CDR3 protein: CASSLAVGGANVLTF
D gene: NA; clone size: few; J gene: TRBJ2-4; V gene: TRBV19; CDR3 DNA: TGTGCCAGTAGTACCCCGGAAAGAGCCAAAAACATTCAGTACTTC; CDR3 protein: CASSTPERAKNIQYF
D gene: NA; clone size: many; J gene: TRBJ1-4; V gene: TRBV20-1; CDR3 DNA: TGCAGTGCCCTAGACAGGACTCCTGAAAAACTGTTTTTT; CDR3 protein: CSALDRTPEKLFF
D gene: NA; clone size: few; J gene: TRBJ2-5; V gene: TRBV11-1; CDR3 DNA: TGTGCCAGCAGCTTAGAGTCCTTGTACCAAGAGACCCAGTACTTC; CDR3 protein: CASSLESLYQETQYF
D gene: TRBD2; clone size: few; J gene: TRBJ2-1; V gene: TRBV6-1; CDR3 DNA: TGTGCCAGCAGTGACCGAGGACTAGCGGGGATGGGTGAGCAGTTCTTC; CDR3 protein: CASSDRGLAGMGEQFF
D gene: NA; clone size: many; J gene: TRBJ1-2; V gene: TRBV7-2; CDR3 DNA: TGTGCCAGCACTACCTCACAAAAAGGCTACACCTTC; CDR3 protein: CASTTSQKGYTF
D gene: NA; clone size: few; J gene: TRBJ1-6; V gene: TRBV10-3; CDR3 DNA: TGTGCCATCAGTGATGGTCTCGATAATTCACCCCTCCACTTT; CDR3 protein: CAISDGLDNSPLHF
D gene: TRBD1; clone size: many; J gene: TRBJ1-5; V gene: TRBV25-1; CDR3 DNA: TGTGCCAGCAGTGAAGACAGGGGAAATCAGCCCCAGCATTTT; CDR3 protein: CASSEDRGNQPQHF
D gene: TRBD2; clone size: NA; J gene: TRBJ2-2; V gene: TRBV30; CDR3 DNA: TGTGCCTTCCGTAGCGGGAGGGTAGGCGGGGAGCTGTTTTTT; CDR3 protein: CAFRSGRVGGELFF
D gene: TRBD1; clone size: NA; J gene: TRBJ1-2; V gene: TRBV3-1; CDR3 DNA: TGTGCCACAGGACAGGGGGTATATGGCTACACCTTC; CDR3 protein: CATGQGVYGYTF
D gene: NA; clone size: NA; J gene: TRBJ2-5; V gene: TRBV7-9; CDR3 DNA: TGTGCCAGCAGCTTGGACGGGGAGACCCAGTACTTC; CDR3 protein: CASSLDGETQYF
D gene: NA; clone size: many; J gene: TRBJ1-6; V gene: TRBV27; CDR3 DNA: TGTGCCAGCAGTTTGCGGGCGAGCTCCTATAATTCACCCCTCCACTTT; CDR3 protein: CASSLRASSYNSPLHF
D gene: NA; clone size: few; J gene: TRBJ2-2; V gene: TRBV5-1; CDR3 DNA: TGCGCCAGCAGCTTGGGACTAACGAACACCGGGGAGCTGTTTTTT; CDR3 protein: CASSLGLTNTGELFF
D gene: NA; clone size: many; J gene: TRBJ2-1; V gene: TRBV29-1; CDR3 DNA: TGCAGCGTTGACACCGACCTCTCGTCGTATGAGCAGTTCTTC; CDR3 protein: CSVDTDLSSYEQFF
D gene: TRBD2; clone size: NA; J gene: TRBJ2-3; V gene: TRBV7-3; CDR3 DNA: TGTGCCAGCAGTAAAGCGGGGGGACCCCGTAGCACAGATACGCAGTATTTT; CDR3 protein: CASSKAGGPRSTDTQYF
D gene: NA; clone size: many; J gene: TRBJ2-1; V gene: TRBV5-1; CDR3 DNA: TGCGCCAGCAGCTTGGGACAGGACTTTTACAATGAGCAGTTCTTC; CDR3 protein: CASSLGQDFYNEQFF
D gene: NA; clone size: few; J gene: TRBJ1-1; V gene: TRBV7-6; CDR3 DNA: TGTGCCAGCAGCTTAGGGACGAGGAACACTGAAGCTTTCTTT; CDR3 protein: CASSLGTRNTEAFF
D gene: TRBD1; clone size: NA; J gene: TRBJ2-7; V gene: TRBV20-1; CDR3 DNA: TGCAGTGCTCCGGGACAGAGAGTCTACGAGCAGTACTTC; CDR3 protein: CSAPGQRVYEQYF
D gene: TRBD2; clone size: many; J gene: TRBJ2-3; V gene: TRBV7-6; CDR3 DNA: TGTGCCAGCAGCTATGTTACGGGAGGGTTCGCAGATACGCAGTATTTT; CDR3 protein: CASSYVTGGFADTQYF